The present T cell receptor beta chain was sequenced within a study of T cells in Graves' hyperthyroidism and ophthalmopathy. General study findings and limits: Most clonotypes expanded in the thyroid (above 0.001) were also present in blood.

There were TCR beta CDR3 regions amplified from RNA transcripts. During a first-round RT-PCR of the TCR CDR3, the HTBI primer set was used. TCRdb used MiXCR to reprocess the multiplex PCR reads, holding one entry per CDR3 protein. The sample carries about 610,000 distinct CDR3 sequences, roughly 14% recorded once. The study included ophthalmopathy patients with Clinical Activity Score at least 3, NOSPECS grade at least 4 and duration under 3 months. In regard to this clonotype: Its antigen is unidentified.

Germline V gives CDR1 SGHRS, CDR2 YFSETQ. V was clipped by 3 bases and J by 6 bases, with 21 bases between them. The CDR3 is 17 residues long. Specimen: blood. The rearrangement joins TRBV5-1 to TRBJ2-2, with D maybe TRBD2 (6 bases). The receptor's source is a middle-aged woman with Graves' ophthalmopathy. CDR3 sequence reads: CASSWGWGGSSSGELFF. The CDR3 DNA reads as TGCGCCAGCAGCTGGGGATGGGGAGGCTCATCATCCGGGGAGCTGTTTTTT.